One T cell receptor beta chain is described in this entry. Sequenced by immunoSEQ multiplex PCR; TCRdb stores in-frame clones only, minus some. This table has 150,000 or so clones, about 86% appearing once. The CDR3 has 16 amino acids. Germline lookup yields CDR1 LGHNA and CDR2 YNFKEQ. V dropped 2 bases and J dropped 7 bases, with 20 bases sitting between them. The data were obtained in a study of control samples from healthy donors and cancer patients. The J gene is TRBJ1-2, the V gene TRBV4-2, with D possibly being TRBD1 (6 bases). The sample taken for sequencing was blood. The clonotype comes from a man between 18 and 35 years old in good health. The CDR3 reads CASSQSQRGQIRGYTF. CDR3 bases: TGTGCCAGCAGCCAATCCCAACGGGGACAAATTCGTGGCTACACCTTC.